The sequence of this T cell receptor (beta chain) was determined in a study of shared T cell receptors in the human thymus. CDR1 is SGHAT, CDR2 FQNNGV, per germline. The CDR3 runs 12 residues. V was clipped by 5 bases and J by 4 bases, with 6 bases between them. Sequenced by immunoSEQ multiplex PCR; TCRdb stores in-frame clones only, minus some. The table records roughly 660,000 clones, roughly 88% of them present only once. This same sample was also part of a study on human thymus T cells. That report notes: The study used thymus tissue resected during corrective heart surgery. Across thymic and blood repertoires, the usage of V and J genes appeared to be biased.

Input material: thymocytes. This rearrangement joins TRBV11-2 to TRBJ1-3; D call uncertain. This TCR was recovered from a boy under two years old with a congenital heart defect. The CDR3 loop reads CASSIYGNTIYF. The DNA of the CDR3 is TGTGCCAGCAGCATCTACGGAAACACCATATATTTT.